Shown below are 27 T cell receptor beta chains from a single sample sequenced in a study of blood T cell repertoires in COVID-19. Data came from immunoSEQ multiplex PCR; TCRdb stores just in-frame clones and leaves some out. The sample carries about 200,000 clones, about 85% recorded once. The material sequenced was PBMCs or T cells enriched from blood (not recorded which). The source of these receptors is a woman between 35 and 50 years old in a cohort exposed to, infected with or recovered from COVID-19 (not recorded which).

The chain links TRBV13 to TRBJ2-1; TRBD2 agrees at 13 bases. This CDR3 has 19 amino acids. CDR1 is PRHDT, CDR2 FYEKMQ, per germline (reference sequence). V was pared by 5 bases and J by 0 bases, with 10 bases of the junction left unmatched. CDR3 DNA: TGTGCCAGCAGCCCCGCCGGGACTAGCGGGGCAAGCTCCTACAATGAGCAGTTCTTC. Amino acid sequence: CASSPAGTSGASSYNEQFF. The whole variable domain, filled in from reference TRBV13 and TRBJ2-1, reads AAGVIQSPRHLIKEKRETATLKCYPIPRHDTVYWYQQGPGQDPQFLISFYEKMQSDKGSIPDRFSAQQFSDYHSELNMSSLELGDSALYFCASSPAGTSGASSYNEQFFGPGTRLTVL.

The chain combines TRBV27 with TRBJ1-1; 10 nucleotides align to TRBD1. The CDR3 is 15 amino acids. Looked up from germline, CDR1 is MNHEY and CDR2 is SMNVEV (reference sequence). The junction had 6 bases not matched to a gene; V was cut back by 0 bases and J by 8 bases. For the CDR3, the DNA is TGTGCCAGCAGTTTATCAGGGACAGGGGATGGGGAAGCTTTCTTT. Amino acid sequence: CASSLSGTGDGEAFF.

The sample holds one count of this clone. This chain uses TRBV6-2 or TRBV6-3 with TRBJ1-2; D possibly corresponds to TRBD1 (5 bases). CDR3 size: 14 residues. Germline V gene data show CDR1 as MNHEY and CDR2 as SVGEGT. V shed 5 bases and J shed 3 bases, with 13 bases lying between them. CDR3 sequence: CASSIGAQDYGYTF. The CDR3 nucleotides read TGTGCCAGCAGTATTGGGGCACAGGACTATGGCTACACCTTC.

The chain joins TRBV2 to TRBJ1-2; 8 bases are shared with TRBD1. Trimming removed 6 bases from V and 8 bases from J; junction bases left unmatched: 8. Germline CDR1 is SNHLY and CDR2 is FYNNEI. The CDR3 length is 13 residues. CDR3 amino acids: CASRETGEWGYTF. In nucleotides, the CDR3 is TGTGCCAGCAGGGAGACAGGGGAGTGGGGCTACACCTTC.

The chain joins TRBV5-1 to TRBJ1-1; 9 bases match TRBD1. This CDR3 is built from 14 residues. Per germline, CDR1 SGHRS and CDR2 YFSETQ. V was pared by 5 bases and J by 9 bases, with 11 bases of the junction left unmatched. The CDR3 region is CASSDTGTGLQAFF. The CDR3 DNA reads as TGCGCCAGCAGTGATACCGGGACAGGGTTACAAGCTTTCTTT.

V usage is TRBV28 and J usage is TRBJ1-4; D not resolved. V lost 2 bases to trimming and J lost 0 bases, with 13 bases between them. Germline CDR1 is MDHEN and CDR2 is SYDVKM. The CDR3 loop spans 17 amino acids. The CDR3 loop is CASSLVGRFATNEKLFF. The CDR3 region has the DNA TGTGCCAGCAGTTTAGTCGGCAGGTTCGCAACTAATGAAAAACTGTTTTTT. The variable domain in full, with the rest retrieved from reference TRBV28 and TRBJ1-4, is DVKVTQSSRYLVKRTGEKVFLECVQDMDHENMFWYRQDPGLGLRLIYFSYDVKMKEKGDIPEGYSVSREKKERFSLILESASTNQTSMYLCASSLVGRFATNEKLFFGSGTQLSVL.

The rearrangement joins TRBV7-7 to TRBJ2-5, with D possibly TRBD2 on 7 matching bases. Germline V gives CDR1 SSHAT, CDR2 FNYEAQ (reference sequence). Trimming shortened V by 0 bases and J by 6 bases, and 14 bases separated the two germline ends. CDR3 size: 15 residues. CDR3 in DNA: TGTGCCAGCAGCTTAGCCCGGGGGGACATAAAGACCCAGTACTTC. It codes for CASSLARGDIKTQYF.

The genes are TRBV3-1 (or the pseudogene TRBV3-2) and TRBJ1-2; D uncertain. The CDR3 sequence is 13 residues long. V was trimmed by 0 bases and J by 3 bases, leaving 5 bases between them. Per the germline V gene, CDR1 is LGHDT and CDR2 is YNNKEL (reference sequence). CDR3 region: CASSQDADYGYTF. As DNA, the CDR3 is TGTGCCAGCAGCCAAGATGCGGACTATGGCTACACCTTC.

This chain links TRBV5-8 with TRBJ1-1, with D possibly being TRBD1 (5 bases). CDR1 and CDR2 (germline): SGHTS, YDEGEE. V shed 2 bases and J shed 5 bases, with 13 bases lying between them. The CDR3 extends over 14 amino acids. This CDR3 reads CASSFGGERTEAFF. The CDR3 nucleotides are TGTGCCAGCAGCTTCGGGGGGGAGAGAACTGAAGCTTTCTTT.

V usage is TRBV5-1 and J usage is TRBJ1-3; the D is unclear. From germline, CDR1 is SGHRS and CDR2 YFSETQ. This CDR3 comprises 12 residues. V was trimmed by 0 bases and J by 8 bases, leaving 6 bases between them. Here the CDR3 DNA reads TGCGCCAGCAGCTTGGGAGAAGACACCATATATTTT. This sequence encodes CASSLGEDTIYF. Combining the CDR3 with reference TRBV5-1 and TRBJ1-3 gives the whole variable domain KAGVTQTPRYLIKTRGQQVTLSCSPISGHRSVSWYQQTPGQGLQFLFEYFSETQRNKGNFPGRFSGRQFSNSRSEMNVSTLELGDSALYLCASSLGEDTIYFGEGSWLTVV.

The gene calls are TRBV9 and TRBJ2-3, with 7 bases lining up with TRBD2. The V segment lost 7 bases and the J segment 3 bases; nucleotides outside the gene matches: 5. The V gene's germline CDR1 is SGDLS and CDR2 YYNGEE. The CDR3 extends over 13 amino acids. CDR3 protein: CASRPSGTDTQYF. The DNA for the CDR3 is TGTGCCAGCCGACCTAGCGGTACAGATACGCAGTATTTT.

This clone appeared a single time. The gene calls are TRBV6-5 and TRBJ2-3; TRBD2 might be the D (5 bases). The CDR3 is 12 amino acids. Germline CDR1 reads MNHEY; CDR2 reads SVGAGI. The V and J ends lost 8 bases and 4 bases respectively, with 10 bases between them. CDR3 coding DNA: TGTGCCAGCCGGGGTATTCCAGATACGCAGTATTTT. It is translated as CASRGIPDTQYF.

The chain joins TRBV5-1 to TRBJ2-1; 9 bases fit TRBD1. V trimming: 0 bases; J trimming: 5 bases; junction bases outside the gene matches: 3. Germline V gene sequence: CDR1 SGHRS, CDR2 YFSETQ. The CDR3 runs 15 residues. The CDR3: CASSLVTGGHNEQFF. Written as DNA, the CDR3 is TGCGCCAGCAGCTTGGTGACAGGGGGACACAATGAGCAGTTCTTC. The variable domain in full, completed from reference TRBV5-1 and TRBJ2-1, reads KAGVTQTPRYLIKTRGQQVTLSCSPISGHRSVSWYQQTPGQGLQFLFEYFSETQRNKGNFPGRFSGRQFSNSRSEMNVSTLELGDSALYLCASSLVTGGHNEQFFGPGTRLTVL.

The V gene is TRBV9, the J gene TRBJ2-7; 7 nucleotides line up with TRBD2. The V segment lost 2 bases and the J segment 4 bases; nucleotides outside the gene matches: 21. This CDR3 has 19 residues. The germline CDR1 and CDR2 sequences are SGDLS and YYNGEE. Written as DNA, the CDR3 is TGTGCCAGCAGCGTCTCGCCAGCTACTCGCGGGAGCGCCGGGTACGAGCAGTACTTC. It codes for CASSVSPATRGSAGYEQYF.

A remark on this clone: Other DNA sequences in the sample encode the same CDR3. This sequence joins TRBV6-5 and TRBJ1-1; TRBD1 might be the D (5 bases). Trimming removed 2 bases from V and 0 bases from J, with 10 bases in between. There are 15 residues in the CDR3. Germline-derived CDR1 and CDR2 are MNHEY and SVGAGI. The CDR3 spells CASSYGGGVNTEAFF. For the CDR3, the DNA is TGTGCCAGCAGTTACGGCGGGGGGGTGAACACTGAAGCTTTCTTT.

The chain employs TRBV9 and TRBJ2-2, with TRBD2 matching 9 bases. Per the germline V gene, CDR1 is SGDLS and CDR2 is YYNGEE. V lost 0 bases, J lost 7 bases, and 10 bases stayed unmatched. This CDR3 has 17 amino acids. CDR3 DNA sequence: TGTGCCAGCAGCGTAGATTCTAGCGGGATAACAGGCGGGGAGCTGTTTTTT. Protein product: CASSVDSSGITGGELFF.

This chain connects TRBV19 to TRBJ1-5; a possible D gene is TRBD1 (6 bases). CDR3 length equals 15 residues. V was cut by 6 bases and J by 1 base, with 13 bases left in between. The germline gives CDR1 LNHDA, CDR2 SQIVND (reference sequence). CDR3 amino acids: CASRSVGQSNQPQHF. The CDR3 nucleotides are TGTGCCAGTAGATCGGTCGGACAGAGCAATCAGCCCCAGCATTTT.

The sample holds a few counts of this clone. CDR3 in amino acids: CASREGRFNQEPQHF. As DNA, the CDR3 is TGTGCCAGTAGGGAGGGACGGTTCAATCAAGAGCCCCAGCATTTT. The chain carries TRBV19 and TRBJ1-5; perhaps TRBD1 as D (5 bases). V was clipped by 6 bases and J by 8 bases, with 20 bases between them. CDR1 LNHDA and CDR2 SQIVND come from the germline V gene (reference sequence). The CDR3 has 15 residues.

The chain is built from TRBV5-1 and TRBJ2-2; D might be TRBD2 (6 bases). V lost 1 base to trimming and J lost 10 bases, with 11 bases between them. The CDR3 has 13 amino acids. The germline V gene encodes CDR1 SGHRS and CDR2 YFSETQ. The CDR3, as DNA: TGCGCCAGCAGCTTGCCCGGGGGTGAGGAGCTGTTTTTT. It translates to CASSLPGGEELFF.

V gene TRBV27 combines with J gene TRBJ1-2; D gene uncertain. Looked up from germline, CDR1 is MNHEY and CDR2 is SMNVEV (reference sequence). Deletions cut 5 bases from V and 1 base from J, with 17 bases between. CDR3 length: 16 residues. The CDR3 region is CASSLLINGNNYGYTF. CDR3 bases: TGTGCCAGCAGTCTACTAATCAACGGGAATAACTATGGCTACACCTTC.

The J gene is TRBJ2-2, the V gene TRBV19, with 13 nucleotides matching TRBD2. Germline assignment: CDR1 LNHDA and CDR2 SQIVND (reference sequence). The CDR3 is 16 residues long. J lost 6 bases, V lost 5 bases, and 6 bases had no gene match. DNA of the CDR3: TGTGCCAGTAGTTTGACTAGCGGGGGGCAGGCCGGGGAGCTGTTTTTT. As protein: CASSLTSGGQAGELFF.

V and J are TRBV12-3 or TRBV12-4 and TRBJ1-1; weak D call: TRBD1 (5 bases). V was trimmed by 6 bases and J by 1 base, leaving 9 bases between them. The CDR3 sequence is 13 residues long. CDR3 loop: CASSSTGNTEAFF. The CDR3 nucleotides read TGTGCCAGCAGCTCCACAGGGAACACTGAAGCTTTCTTT.

This clone has just one count. The V call is TRBV6-2 or TRBV6-3, the J call TRBJ1-1, with 8 positions matching TRBD1. J gave up 3 bases and V 4 bases, and 7 bases lay outside the gene matches. Germline CDR1 is MNHEY and CDR2 is SVGEGT. CDR3 length equals 15 residues. CDR3 nucleotide sequence: TGTGCCAGCAGTTCCTTAGGACAGGGTTACACTGAAGCTTTCTTT. Translated: CASSSLGQGYTEAFF.

The rearrangement links TRBV11-2 to TRBJ2-7; the D is unclear. CDR3 length: 13 amino acids. Germline assignment: CDR1 SGHAT and CDR2 FQNNGV. Trimming took off 1 base at V and 3 bases at J, with 7 bases between the two ends. The CDR3 DNA reads TGTGCCAGCAGCTTAGGTCCGGTCTACGAGCAGTACTTC. Amino acid sequence: CASSLGPVYEQYF.

V and J are TRBV2 and TRBJ2-3, with 7 bases identical to TRBD1. The ends lost 5 bases at V and 4 bases at J; junction bases unmatched: 9. The germline V gene encodes CDR1 SNHLY and CDR2 FYNNEI. This CDR3 has 15 amino acids. The CDR3 loop reads CASSLAGGWADTQYF. The CDR3 nucleotides read TGTGCCAGCAGTCTCGCAGGGGGTTGGGCAGATACGCAGTATTTT.

V usage is TRBV4-1 and J usage is TRBJ1-4; the D gene is possibly TRBD1 (5 bases). The germline V gene encodes CDR1 MGHRA and CDR2 YSYEKL. V was cut by 6 bases and J by 7 bases, with 18 bases left in between. The CDR3 runs 15 residues. The CDR3 loop reads CASRQWGDRREKLFF. For the CDR3, the DNA is TGCGCCAGCAGACAATGGGGGGATCGGCGTGAAAAACTGTTTTTT.

The rearrangement uses TRBV20-1 and TRBJ1-2; 10 nucleotides match TRBD1. This CDR3 contains 15 residues. Germline values: CDR1 DFQATT, CDR2 SNEGSKA (reference sequence). V shed 3 bases, J shed 3 bases, and the junction held 7 bases outside the gene matches. For the CDR3, the DNA is TGCAGTGCTAGTCGTTGGGACAGGGGTGACTATGGCTACACCTTC. Protein: CSASRWDRGDYGYTF.